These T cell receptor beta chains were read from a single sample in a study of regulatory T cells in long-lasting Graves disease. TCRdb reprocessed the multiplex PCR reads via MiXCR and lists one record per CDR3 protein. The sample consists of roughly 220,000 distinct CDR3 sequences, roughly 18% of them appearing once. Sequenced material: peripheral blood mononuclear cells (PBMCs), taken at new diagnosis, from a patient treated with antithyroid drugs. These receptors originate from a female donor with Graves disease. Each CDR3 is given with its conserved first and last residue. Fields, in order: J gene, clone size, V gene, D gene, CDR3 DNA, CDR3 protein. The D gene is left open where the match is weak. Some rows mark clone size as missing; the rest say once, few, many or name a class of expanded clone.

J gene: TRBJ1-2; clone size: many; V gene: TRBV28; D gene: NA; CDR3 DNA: TGTGCCAGCAGTCCCGACCCCGACAGTAACTATGGCTACACCTTC; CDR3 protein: CASSPDPDSNYGYTF
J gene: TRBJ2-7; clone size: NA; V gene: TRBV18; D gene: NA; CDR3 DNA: TGTGCCAGCTCACCAGAGGGAGACGAGCAGTACTTC; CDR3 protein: CASSPEGDEQYF
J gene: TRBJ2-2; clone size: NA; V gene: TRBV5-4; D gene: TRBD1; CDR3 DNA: TGTGCCAGCAGGGGGGGGACAGGGAAGACCGGGGAGCTGTTTTTT; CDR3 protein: CASRGGTGKTGELFF
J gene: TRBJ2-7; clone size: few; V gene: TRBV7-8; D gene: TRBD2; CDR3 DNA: TGTGCCAGCAGCTGGACTAGCGCCCAGGGCTATGAGCAGTATTTC; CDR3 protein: CASSWTSAQGYEQYF
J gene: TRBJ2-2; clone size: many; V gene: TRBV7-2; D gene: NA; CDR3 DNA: TGTGCCAGCAGCTTAGGGGCTCACACCGGGGAGCTGTTTTTT; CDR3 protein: CASSLGAHTGELFF
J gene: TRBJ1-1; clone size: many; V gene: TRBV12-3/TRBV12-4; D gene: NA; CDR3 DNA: TGTGCCAGCAGTTTTTTCGACAGGCCAAACACTGAAGCTTTCTTT; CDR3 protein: CASSFFDRPNTEAFF
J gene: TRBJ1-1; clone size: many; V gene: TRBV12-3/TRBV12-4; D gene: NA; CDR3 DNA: TGTGCCAGCAGTAAGAACACTGAAGCTTTCTTT; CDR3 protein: CASSKNTEAFF
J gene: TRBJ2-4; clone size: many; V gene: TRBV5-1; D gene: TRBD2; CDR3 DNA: TGCGCCAGCAGCTTGGCGGGGACTAGCGGGAGGTTGGGCATTCAGTACTTC; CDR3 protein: CASSLAGTSGRLGIQYF
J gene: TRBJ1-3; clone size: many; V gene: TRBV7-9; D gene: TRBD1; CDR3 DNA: TGTGCCAGCAGCCTAGCGGGGACAGCCTCTGGAAACACCATATATTTT; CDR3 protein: CASSLAGTASGNTIYF
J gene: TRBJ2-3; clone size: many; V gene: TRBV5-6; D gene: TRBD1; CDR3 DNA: TGTGCCAGCAGCTTGAACAGGGGCCCTTCTAGCACAGATACGCAGTATTTT; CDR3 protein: CASSLNRGPSSTDTQYF
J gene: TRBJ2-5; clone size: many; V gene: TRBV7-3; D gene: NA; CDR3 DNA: TGTGCCAGCAGCCCGGCCGGGACCTTCGGGGAGACCCAGTACTTC; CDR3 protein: CASSPAGTFGETQYF
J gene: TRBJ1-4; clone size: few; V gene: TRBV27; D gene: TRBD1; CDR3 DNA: TGTGCCAGCAGTATTGACAGGGGGATGAGTGAAAAACTGTTTTTT; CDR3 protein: CASSIDRGMSEKLFF
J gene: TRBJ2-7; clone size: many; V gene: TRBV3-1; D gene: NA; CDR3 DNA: TGTGCCAGCAGCCAAGATCGACTCTACGAGCAGTACTTC; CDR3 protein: CASSQDRLYEQYF
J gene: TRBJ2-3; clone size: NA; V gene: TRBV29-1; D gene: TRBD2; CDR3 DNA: TGCAGCGCCTTCGGACTAGCGGGAGGGATGGATACGCAGTATTTT; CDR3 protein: CSAFGLAGGMDTQYF
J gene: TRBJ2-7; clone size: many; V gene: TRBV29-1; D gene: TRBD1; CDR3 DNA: TGCAGCGTCCGGGACAGGGGACTATCCTACGAGCAGTACTTC; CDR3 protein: CSVRDRGLSYEQYF
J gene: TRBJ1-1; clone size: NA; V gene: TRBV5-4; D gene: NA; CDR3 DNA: TGTGCCAGCAGCCCGAACCCAGGGCGCACTGAAGCTTTCTTT; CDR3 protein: CASSPNPGRTEAFF
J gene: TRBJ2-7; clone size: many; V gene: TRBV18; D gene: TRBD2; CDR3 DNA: TGTGCCAGCTCACAAGTCCCTAGCGGTACCCCGGGGCAGTACTTC; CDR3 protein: CASSQVPSGTPGQYF
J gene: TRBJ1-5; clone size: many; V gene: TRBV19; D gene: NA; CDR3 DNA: TGTGCCACCAAGGCCGAGTCATATAGCAATCAGCCCCAGCATTTT; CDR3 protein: CATKAESYSNQPQHF
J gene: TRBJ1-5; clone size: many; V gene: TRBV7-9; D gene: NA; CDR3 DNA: TGTGCCAGCAGCTGGGGTGGGGACAATCAGCCCCAGCATTTT; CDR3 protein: CASSWGGDNQPQHF
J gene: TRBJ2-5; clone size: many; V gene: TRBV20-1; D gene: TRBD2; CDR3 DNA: TGCAGTGCTAGAGATGAGGCCGCCGGGACTAGCGGGAAAGAGACCCAGTACTTC; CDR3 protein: CSARDEAAGTSGKETQYF
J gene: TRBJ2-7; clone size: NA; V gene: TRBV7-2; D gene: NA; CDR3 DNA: TGTGCCAGCAGCTTCGCCAGGCTCGACGAGCAGTACTTC; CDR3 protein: CASSFARLDEQYF
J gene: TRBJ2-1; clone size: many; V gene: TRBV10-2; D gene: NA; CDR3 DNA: TGCGCCAGCAGTGAGAATGAGGGGAGCTCCTACAATGAGCAGTTCTTC; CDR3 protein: CASSENEGSSYNEQFF
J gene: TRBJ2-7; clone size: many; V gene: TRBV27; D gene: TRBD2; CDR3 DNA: TGTGCCAGCAGACTACTAGCGGGAGGACCCTACGAGCAGTACTTC; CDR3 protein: CASRLLAGGPYEQYF
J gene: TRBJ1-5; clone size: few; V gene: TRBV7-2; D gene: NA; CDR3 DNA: TGTGCCAGCAGCGATAAACAGATAAATCAGCCCCAGCATTTT; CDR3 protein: CASSDKQINQPQHF
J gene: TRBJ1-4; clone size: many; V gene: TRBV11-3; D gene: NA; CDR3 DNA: TGTGCCAGCAGTTCAGGGCTTCCTGCAACTAATGAAAAACTGTTTTTT; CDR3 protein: CASSSGLPATNEKLFF
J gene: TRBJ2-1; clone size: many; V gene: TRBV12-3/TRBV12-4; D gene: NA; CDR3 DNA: TGTGCCAGCATTCTCGCCTACGACGGGGGTGAGCAGTTCTTC; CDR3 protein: CASILAYDGGEQFF
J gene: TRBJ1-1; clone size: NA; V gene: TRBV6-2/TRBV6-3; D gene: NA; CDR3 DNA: TGTGCCAGCGGTTGGAGCGCCACGAACACTGAAGCTTTCTTT; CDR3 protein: CASGWSATNTEAFF
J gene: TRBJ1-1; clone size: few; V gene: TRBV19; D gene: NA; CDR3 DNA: TGTGCCAGACGGGGTAGCACTGAAGCTTTCTTT; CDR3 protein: CARRGSTEAFF
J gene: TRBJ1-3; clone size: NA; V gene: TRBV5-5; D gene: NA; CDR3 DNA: TGTGCCAGCAGCTTATTGGGAAACACCATATATTTT; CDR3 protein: CASSLLGNTIYF
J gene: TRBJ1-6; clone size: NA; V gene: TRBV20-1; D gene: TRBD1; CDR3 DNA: TGCAGTGCTAGAGATCGAGACCAGGGGGCCATCTCACCCCTCCACTTT; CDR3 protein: CSARDRDQGAISPLHF
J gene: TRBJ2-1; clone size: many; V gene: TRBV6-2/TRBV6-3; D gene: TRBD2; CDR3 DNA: TGTGCCAGCAGGACGGGACTAGCGGGTCTAAGACAGTTCTTC; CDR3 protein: CASRTGLAGLRQFF
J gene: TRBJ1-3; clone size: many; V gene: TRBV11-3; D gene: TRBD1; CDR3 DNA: TGTGCCAGCAGCTTCGACAGGGCCAGCTCTGGAAACACCATATATTTT; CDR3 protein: CASSFDRASSGNTIYF
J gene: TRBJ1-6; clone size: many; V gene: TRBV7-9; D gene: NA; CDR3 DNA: TGTGCCAGCAGCGCAAGCGGTAGGGGGAATTCACCCCTCCACTTT; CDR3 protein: CASSASGRGNSPLHF
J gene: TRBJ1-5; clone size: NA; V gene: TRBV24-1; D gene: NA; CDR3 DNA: TGTGCCACCGGAAGGAATAGCAATCAGCCCCAGCATTTT; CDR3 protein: CATGRNSNQPQHF
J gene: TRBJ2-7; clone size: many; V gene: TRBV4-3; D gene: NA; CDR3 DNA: TGCGCCAGCAGCCAAGATTCGATCGGGGATCGGGCCTACGAGCAGTACTTC; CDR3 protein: CASSQDSIGDRAYEQYF
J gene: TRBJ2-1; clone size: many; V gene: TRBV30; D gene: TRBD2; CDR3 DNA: TGTGCCTGGAGTTGGCTAGCGGGAGACGGCGAGCAGTTCTTC; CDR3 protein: CAWSWLAGDGEQFF
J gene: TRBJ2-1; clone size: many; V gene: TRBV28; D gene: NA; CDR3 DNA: TGTGCCAGCAGCCCCGTGGCCAATGAGCAGTTCTTC; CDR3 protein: CASSPVANEQFF
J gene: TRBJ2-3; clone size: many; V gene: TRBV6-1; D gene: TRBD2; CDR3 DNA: TGTACCAGCACCCGAAGCGGGAGCGACGGAGATACGCAGTATTTT; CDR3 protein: CTSTRSGSDGDTQYF
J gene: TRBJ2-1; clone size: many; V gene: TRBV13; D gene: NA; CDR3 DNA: TGTGCCAGCAGCTTAGGAGCTAGCAGACCTTACAATGAGCAGTTCTTC; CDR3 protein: CASSLGASRPYNEQFF
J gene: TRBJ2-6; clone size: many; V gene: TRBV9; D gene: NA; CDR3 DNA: TGTGCCAGCAGCGGTCGGTTGGGTAAGGGGGCCAACGTCCTGACTTTC; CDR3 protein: CASSGRLGKGANVLTF
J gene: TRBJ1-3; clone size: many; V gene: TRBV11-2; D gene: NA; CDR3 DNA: TGTGCCAGCAGCTGGGAGATGGACACCATATATTTT; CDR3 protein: CASSWEMDTIYF
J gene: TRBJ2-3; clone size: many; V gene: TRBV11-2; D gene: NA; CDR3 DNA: TGTGCCAGCAACCCTACAGTCCCAGATACGCAGTATTTT; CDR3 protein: CASNPTVPDTQYF
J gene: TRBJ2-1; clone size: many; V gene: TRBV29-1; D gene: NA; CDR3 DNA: TGCAGCGTTGAACCGGGACGCGGAAGAGCCAATGAGCAGTTCTTC; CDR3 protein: CSVEPGRGRANEQFF
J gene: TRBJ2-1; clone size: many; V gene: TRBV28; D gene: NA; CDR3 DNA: TGTGCCAGCAACGAGGAGCTCTACAATGAGCAGTTCTTC; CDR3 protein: CASNEELYNEQFF
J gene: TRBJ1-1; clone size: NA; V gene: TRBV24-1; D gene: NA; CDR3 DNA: TGTGCCACCAGTGAATGGGGGGAGAAAAAAGCTTTCTTT; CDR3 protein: CATSEWGEKKAFF
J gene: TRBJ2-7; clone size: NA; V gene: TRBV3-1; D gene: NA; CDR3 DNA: TGTGCCAGCAGCGCCATTTACGAGCAGTACTTC; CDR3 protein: CASSAIYEQYF
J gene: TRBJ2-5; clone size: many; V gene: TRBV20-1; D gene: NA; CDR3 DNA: TGCAGTGCTCAACCCTCGGGACGGGCCTCGGTGGGCGAGACCCAGTACTTC; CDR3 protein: CSAQPSGRASVGETQYF
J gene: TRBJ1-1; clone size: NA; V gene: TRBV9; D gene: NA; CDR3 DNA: TGTGCCAGCAGCAGATCTTACGGGGGCTGGGTGAACACTGAAGCTTTCTTT; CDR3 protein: CASSRSYGGWVNTEAFF
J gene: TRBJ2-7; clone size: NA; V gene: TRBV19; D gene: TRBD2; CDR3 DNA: TGTGCCAGTACTCCGCCGGGGGGGGCCTACGAGCAGTACTTC; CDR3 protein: CASTPPGGAYEQYF
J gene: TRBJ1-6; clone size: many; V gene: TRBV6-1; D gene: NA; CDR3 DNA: TGTGCCAGCAGTCAGGGGAATTCACCCCTCCACTTT; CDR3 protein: CASSQGNSPLHF
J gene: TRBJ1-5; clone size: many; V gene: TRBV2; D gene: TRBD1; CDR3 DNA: TGTGCCAGCAGCGATTTTACAGGGGGCGAACAGCCCCAGCATTTT; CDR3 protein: CASSDFTGGEQPQHF
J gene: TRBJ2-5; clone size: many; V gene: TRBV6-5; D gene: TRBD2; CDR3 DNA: TGTGCCAGCAGTTACGAGGGGACTATAGAGACCCAGTACTTC; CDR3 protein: CASSYEGTIETQYF
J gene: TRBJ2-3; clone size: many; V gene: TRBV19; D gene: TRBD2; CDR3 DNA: TGTGCCAGTAGTGGACTAGCGGGGTGGGACGTAGATACGCAGTATTTT; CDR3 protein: CASSGLAGWDVDTQYF